These 26 T cell receptor beta chains were all obtained from the same sample, sequenced in a study of shared clonotypes between healthy human individuals. Sequencing used immunoSEQ multiplex PCR; TCRdb keeps in-frame clones, though not all of them. The repertoire holds about 1 million clones, with around 74% as singletons. Sequencing was carried out using memory CD4+ T cells sorted from blood. Subset indicated: CD45RA-negative fraction. These receptors were taken from a man younger than 35 in good health.

The chain is built from TRBV5-4 and TRBJ2-4, with 8 bases matching TRBD2. V shed 4 bases and J 10 bases; nucleotides not matched to a gene: 16. CDR3 length: 16 residues. CDR1 and CDR2 from the germline V gene are SGHNT and YYREEE (reference sequence). In nucleotides, the CDR3 is TGTGCCAGCAGCGGAGGGGGGGTGACTAGCGCGACTATTCAGTACTTC. It codes for CASSGGGVTSATIQYF.

This chain connects TRBV2 to TRBJ2-5; 7 bases line up with TRBD1. Germline CDR1 reads SNHLY; CDR2 reads FYNNEI. Unmatched junction bases numbered 6, after V lost 4 bases and J lost 1 base. This CDR3 is built from 15 residues. CDR3: CASSVTGVGQETQYF. The CDR3, as DNA: TGTGCCAGCAGTGTAACAGGGGTAGGCCAAGAGACCCAGTACTTC.

The chain uses TRBV11-2 and TRBJ2-5; 7 positions match TRBD1. The CDR3 contains 13 residues. The ends lost 5 bases at V and 2 bases at J; junction bases unmatched: 2. CDR1 SGHAT and CDR2 FQNNGV come from the germline V gene. The CDR3 here is CASSMDRQETQYF. CDR3 sequence (DNA): TGTGCCAGCAGCATGGACAGGCAAGAGACCCAGTACTTC.

The chain is built from TRBV4-1 and TRBJ1-2; D may be TRBD1 (6 bases). V lost 4 bases and J 4 bases, leaving 13 bases between the germline ends. Looked up from germline, CDR1 is MGHRA and CDR2 is YSYEKL. The CDR3 totals 14 residues. The CDR3 DNA sequence: TGCGCCAGCAGCCCGGGGGGGGGCGGCTATGGCTACACCTTC. This sequence encodes CASSPGGGGYGYTF.

The V gene is TRBV27, the J gene TRBJ2-3; D gene uncertain. This CDR3 spans 15 amino acids. The germline CDR1 and CDR2 sequences are MNHEY and SMNVEV (reference sequence). V lost 7 bases and J lost 0, with 14 bases in between. DNA of the CDR3: TGTGCCAGCACCTTGTCTGTCCTGAGCACAGATACGCAGTATTTT. Protein product: CASTLSVLSTDTQYF.

The chain links TRBV7-2 to TRBJ2-2; perhaps TRBD2 as D (6 bases). CDR1 is SGHTA and CDR2 is FQGNSA in the germline V gene. Trimming took off 5 bases at V and 5 bases at J, with 12 bases between the two ends. CDR3 length: 14 amino acids. The CDR3 loop is CASSILEGTGELFF. In DNA form, the CDR3 reads TGTGCCAGCAGCATATTGGAGGGGACCGGGGAGCTGTTTTTT.

The gene calls are TRBV18 and TRBJ2-2, with D uncertain. The germline gives CDR1 KGHSH, CDR2 LQKENI. The CDR3 consists of 17 residues. Trimming took off 3 bases at V and 4 bases at J, with 18 bases between the two ends. The CDR3 DNA reads TGTGCCAGCTCACCCCACGGTTTAGAAACGGGCACCGGGGAGCTGTTTTTT. It translates to CASSPHGLETGTGELFF.

This rearrangement joins TRBV9 to TRBJ1-3; weak D call: TRBD1 (5 bases). The CDR3 contains 16 residues. In germline, CDR1 is SGDLS, CDR2 YYNGEE. V lost 0 bases and J lost 0, with 10 bases in between. The CDR3 DNA reads as TGTGCCAGCAGCGTAGCGCCGGGACCCTCTGGAAACACCATATATTTT. Encoded protein: CASSVAPGPSGNTIYF.

A few counts support this clone. CDR3 protein: CASSTRTSGRAGELFF. In nucleotides, the CDR3 is TGTGCCAGCAGTACGAGGACTAGCGGGAGAGCCGGGGAGCTGTTTTTT. The rearrangement uses TRBV6-6 and TRBJ2-2, with 13 bases fitting TRBD2. CDR1 MNHNY and CDR2 SVGAGI come from the germline V gene (reference sequence). The CDR3 is 16 amino acids. Germline trimming cut 5 bases from V and 6 bases from J; bases unmatched to any gene: 6.

The rearrangement joins TRBV2 to TRBJ1-5; 9 nucleotides match TRBD1. The CDR3 totals 14 residues. CDR1 and CDR2 (germline): SNHLY, FYNNEI. The V segment lost 6 bases and the J segment 7 bases; nucleotides outside the gene matches: 7. CDR3 in amino acids: CASSEDRGVQPQHF. Here the CDR3 DNA reads TGTGCCAGCAGCGAGGACAGGGGAGTCCAGCCCCAGCATTTT.

This clone showed up just once. Other DNA sequences from this sample encode an identical CDR3 as well. The chain is built from TRBV9 and TRBJ2-1; 11 nucleotides line up with TRBD2. Germline loops: CDR1 SGDLS, CDR2 YYNGEE. V shed 2 bases, J shed 4 bases, and the junction held 2 bases outside the gene matches. CDR3 size: 15 residues. In DNA, the CDR3 is TGTGCCAGCAGCGTTCGACTAGCGGGATACAATGAGCAGTTCTTC. Translated: CASSVRLAGYNEQFF.

J is TRBJ2-1 and V is TRBV5-4, with D maybe TRBD1 (5 bases). This CDR3 has 15 residues. Trimming shortened V by 3 bases and J by 0 bases, and 10 bases separated the two germline ends. Germline assignment: CDR1 SGHNT and CDR2 YYREEE (reference sequence). Here the CDR3 DNA reads TGTGCCAGCAGCTCCGCCCAGGGCTCCTACAATGAGCAGTTCTTC. This sequence encodes CASSSAQGSYNEQFF.

The chain couples TRBV4-3 to TRBJ2-2; 7 bases agree with TRBD1. Trimming removed 1 base from V and 5 bases from J; junction bases left unmatched: 13. Germline lookup yields CDR1 LGHNA and CDR2 YSLEER. The length of the CDR3 is 18 residues. CDR3 sequence: CASSQAWSTGKGTGELFF. The CDR3 DNA reads TGCGCCAGCAGCCAAGCTTGGTCGACAGGGAAGGGGACCGGGGAGCTGTTTTTT.

The chain carries TRBV19 and TRBJ1-4; D gene unclear. Trimming removed 3 bases from V and 8 bases from J, with 13 bases in between. The CDR3 runs 14 residues. CDR1 and CDR2 from the germline V gene are LNHDA and SQIVND (reference sequence). CDR3 sequence (DNA): TGTGCCAGTAGTATTCCCGGGTTTTCAGAAAAACTGTTTTTT. It is translated as CASSIPGFSEKLFF.

The chain links TRBV7-6 to TRBJ2-2; D is uncertain. The CDR3 sequence is 12 residues long. Trimming took 4 bases from V and 3 from J, leaving 3 bases between them. Germline V lookup: CDR1 SGHVS, CDR2 FNYEAQ. DNA for the CDR3: TGTGCCAGCAGCTCTCACACCGGGGAGCTGTTTTTT. Translated: CASSSHTGELFF.

The V and J genes are TRBV7-2 and TRBJ2-7; 8 bases map to TRBD1. This CDR3 has 15 residues. Trimming took 5 bases from V and 4 from J; bases not matched to a gene: 10. The germline CDR1 and CDR2 sequences are SGHTA and FQGNSA. The CDR3 DNA follows: TGTGCCAGCAGCCGCTCAGGGGGCGCGATTTACGAGCAGTACTTC. It yields the protein CASSRSGGAIYEQYF.

The chain carries TRBV2 and TRBJ2-3, with TRBD2 matching over 10 bases. Trimming at V came to 7 bases and at J to 4 bases, leaving 8 bases not matched to a gene. The CDR3 covers 15 residues. CDR1 is SNHLY and CDR2 is FYNNEI in the germline V gene. CDR3 bases: TGTGCCAGCACTTCGGATAGCGGGGGGCCAGATACGCAGTATTTT. Its translation: CASTSDSGGPDTQYF.

This clone was recorded only once. The rearrangement joins TRBV7-2 to TRBJ1-2; D unresolved. This CDR3 contains 13 residues. CDR1 is SGHTA, CDR2 FQGNSA, per germline. Deletions cut 4 bases from V and 4 bases from J, with 10 bases between. The CDR3 nucleotides read TGTGCCAGCAGCTACCGGGCAGTCTATGGCTACACCTTC. Translation: CASSYRAVYGYTF.

V is TRBV7-9 and J is TRBJ2-5, with D unclear. V was trimmed by 1 base and J by 5 bases, leaving 20 bases between them. This CDR3 has 17 amino acids. CDR1 and CDR2 (germline): SEHNR, FQNEAQ (reference sequence). The chain's CDR3 is CASSLGASQLIGETQYF. DNA for the CDR3: TGTGCCAGCAGCTTAGGGGCGTCCCAATTGATCGGGGAGACCCAGTACTTC.

Many counts were recorded for this clone. This sample includes further DNA sequences coding for the same CDR3. This sequence joins TRBV30 and TRBJ1-1; 8 bases line up with TRBD1. Germline loops: CDR1 GTSNPN, CDR2 SVGIG (reference sequence). V was clipped by 4 bases and J by 1 base; unmatched bases: 2. The length of the CDR3 is 13 residues. The CDR3 nucleotides are TGTGCCTGGACACAGGGGGGGAACACTGAAGCTTTCTTT. Encoded protein: CAWTQGGNTEAFF.

This clone has more than one count but fewer than ten. This sequence joins TRBV5-8 and TRBJ1-6; D unresolved. Trimming removed 0 bases at V and 0 bases at J, with 7 bases between. This CDR3 has 16 amino acids. Germline values: CDR1 SGHTS, CDR2 YDEGEE. The CDR3 loop is CASSLDAASYNSPLHF. The CDR3 bases are TGTGCCAGCAGCTTGGACGCCGCCTCCTATAATTCACCCCTCCACTTT. Together with reference TRBV5-8 and TRBJ1-6, the CDR3 gives the full variable domain: EAGVTQSPTHLIKTRGQQATLRCSPISGHTSVYWYQQALGLGLQFLLWYDEGEERNRGNFPPRFSGRQFPNYSSELNVNALELEDSALYLCASSLDAASYNSPLHFGNGTRLTVT.

V usage is TRBV19 and J usage is TRBJ1-5, with D hard to call. Germline loops: CDR1 LNHDA, CDR2 SQIVND (reference sequence). The CDR3 length is 16 residues. V was pared by 1 base and J by 3 bases, with 13 bases between. The CDR3 region is CASSIGWDLDNQPQHF. DNA for the CDR3: TGTGCCAGTAGTATAGGGTGGGATCTAGACAATCAGCCCCAGCATTTT. Full variable domain (remainder filled in from reference TRBV19 and TRBJ1-5): DGGITQSPKYLFRKEGQNVTLSCEQNLNHDAMYWYRQDPGQGLRLIYYSQIVNDFQKGDIAEGYSVSREKKESFPLTVTSAQKNPTAFYLCASSIGWDLDNQPQHFGDGTRLSIL.

This clone has a single count. The genes are TRBV5-4 and TRBJ1-3; D remains ambiguous. The V gene lost 0 bases and the J gene lost 4 bases, with 8 bases spanning the gap. CDR1 and CDR2 from the germline V gene are SGHNT and YYREEE (reference sequence). CDR3 length: 14 amino acids. In DNA, the CDR3 is TGTGCCAGCAGCTTGGAGCTAGGGGGAAACACCATATATTTT. As protein: CASSLELGGNTIYF.

Concerning this clone: A far larger clone is only one base removed, so a read error is likely. The chain carries TRBV6-4 and TRBJ1-2; D unclear. V lost 6 bases, J lost 1 base, and 9 bases lay in between. This CDR3 has 13 amino acids. Germline CDR1 and CDR2: MRHNA and SNTAGT. The CDR3 DNA reads as TGTGCCAGCAGCGCTATAGGTAACTATGGCTACACCTTC. Translation: CASSAIGNYGYTF.

A single count supports this clone. This chain links TRBV27 with TRBJ1-3; the D gene is possibly TRBD1 (6 bases). V lost 4 bases and J 8 bases, leaving 15 bases between the germline ends. The CDR3 totals 14 residues. Germline lookup yields CDR1 MNHEY and CDR2 SMNVEV (reference sequence). CDR3 in amino acids: CASSSTGTRDTIYF. The CDR3 DNA reads TGTGCCAGCAGTTCCACCGGGACAAGAGACACCATATATTTT.

The chain couples TRBV10-3 to TRBJ2-3, with no clear D. Trimming pared 3 bases from V and 0 bases from J, leaving 7 bases between. CDR3 length equals 14 residues. CDR1 and CDR2 (germline): ENHRY, SYGVKD. Here the CDR3 DNA reads TGTGCCATCAGTGACTCGCGAAGCACAGATACGCAGTATTTT. This encodes CAISDSRSTDTQYF.